The present T cell receptor (beta chain) was sequenced within a study of T cell repertoires in cytomegalovirus infection (dated by TCRdb to about 2019). Turning to the overall study: Donor HLA type was relevant to the analysis, as public TCR beta signatures indicated carriage of CMV infection together with the matching HLA type.

Study-level results and caveats: In both this cohort and an independent roughly 330-donor cohort, the cumulative frequency of public TCR beta family members distinguished carriers of CMV infection plus the relevant HLA type. The ex vivo response was dominated by HLA-C-restricted CMV-specific TCR beta clonotypes, which also provided the single most frequent clonotype in two of eight donors.

Regarding this clonotype: What this receptor recognizes is not known. Compared with germline, one end of the junction differs, possibly owing to a read error.

The sample was run on an Illumina HiSeq 1500. TCRdb passed the public sequencing reads through fastp at Q25 and MiXCR, retaining productive beta sequences. Rows merge per CDR3 protein into single entries with the most common DNA and genes. For this sample there are 500,000 to 600,000 distinct CDR3 sequences; approximately 16% appear just once. More than 20% of the sample is taken by the ten largest. Sequencing input: CD8+ T cells from PBMCs. The clonotype was recovered from a human donor in good health (CMV status not recorded). Some clones in this sample may be carry-over from other donors' samples.

The CDR3 corresponds to CATRDRVSDERFF. Here is the DNA: TGTGCCACACGGGACAGGGTTTCTGATGAGCGGTTCTTC. This chain joins TRBV24-1 to TRBJ2-1, and 9 junctional nucleotides match TRBD1. Spanning cysteine to phenylalanine, the CDR3 consists of 13 amino acids. The CDR3 DNA has 39 bases and is translated from base 1. Via the germline V gene, CDR1 is KGHDR and CDR2 SFDVKD.